This entry lists 15 T cell receptor beta chains sequenced from one sample in a study of blood T cell repertoires in COVID-19. The data were produced by immunoSEQ multiplex PCR, yet TCRdb's version contains in-frame clones alone and is incomplete. The data contain 200,000 to 250,000 clones, 84% of them singletons. The source material was PBMCs or T cells enriched from blood (not recorded which). The receptors were sampled from a woman in her forties who had recovered from COVID-19.

The CDR3, as DNA: TGCGCCAGCAGGGCCGGGACAGGGCCTTCACCCCTCCACTTT. Protein sequence: CASRAGTGPSPLHF. This chain joins TRBV5-1 and TRBJ1-6, with 9 bases identical to TRBD1. The CDR3 is 14 residues long. The V gene's germline CDR1 is SGHRS and CDR2 YFSETQ. Losses at the gene ends were 5 bases for V and 9 bases for J; bases not matched to a gene: 6.

V usage is TRBV7-2 and J usage is TRBJ2-1; TRBD1 might be the D (9 bases). CDR1 and CDR2 (germline): SGHTA, FQGNSA. The CDR3 runs 16 residues. Trimming removed 1 base from V and 9 bases from J, with 19 bases in between. Here the CDR3 DNA reads TGTGCCAGCAGCTTAGGAGGGACAGGGCGGGGGGCTGAGCAGTTCTTC. This encodes CASSLGGTGRGAEQFF.

The rearrangement uses TRBV3-1 (or the pseudogene TRBV3-2) and TRBJ2-3, with TRBD2 matching 8 bases. The junction had 11 bases not matched to a gene; V was cut back by 1 base and J by 8 bases. The CDR3 consists of 16 residues. Germline lookup yields CDR1 LGHDT and CDR2 YNNKEL (reference sequence). CDR3 nucleotide sequence: TGTGCCAGCAGCCAAGGGGGCGCAGCGGGGGTACTTACGCAGTATTTT. Translating it yields CASSQGGAAGVLTQYF.

This clone was recorded once. J is TRBJ1-1 and V is TRBV6-5; D remains ambiguous. Trimming removed 2 bases at V and 0 bases at J, with 7 bases between. This CDR3 is 14 amino acids long. Germline CDR1 and CDR2: MNHEY and SVGAGI. The CDR3: CASSYGLMNTEAFF. CDR3 DNA sequence: TGTGCCAGCAGTTACGGGCTTATGAACACTGAAGCTTTCTTT.

The chain is built from TRBV6-1 and TRBJ2-1, with D possibly being TRBD1 (6 bases). The CDR3 contains 12 residues. Per the germline V gene, CDR1 is MNHNS and CDR2 is SASEGT. V was pared by 2 bases and J by 10 bases, with 9 bases between. The CDR3 coding sequence is TGTGCCAGCAGTGAACTAGGGGGAGAGCAGTTCTTC. Its protein is CASSELGGEQFF.

The chain combines TRBV5-1 with TRBJ2-7, with TRBD2 identical over 8 bases. V dropped 4 bases and J dropped 6; count of bases not matched to a gene: 3. The CDR3 contains 12 residues. Germline V gene lookup returns CDR1 SGHRS and CDR2 YFSETQ. Written as DNA, the CDR3 is TGCGCCAGCAGCGGGACTAGTGGCGAGCAGTACGTC. It is translated as CASSGTSGEQYV.

This chain joins TRBV30 and TRBJ2-1; a possible D gene is TRBD1 (5 bases). The CDR3 spans 14 residues. Germline CDR1 and CDR2: GTSNPN and SVGIG (reference sequence). Trimming removed 0 bases at V and 6 bases at J, with 12 bases between. CDR3 in amino acids: CAWSVGLLFNEQFF. DNA of the CDR3: TGTGCCTGGAGTGTGGGGCTTCTCTTCAATGAGCAGTTCTTC.

The J gene is TRBJ1-6, the V gene TRBV18, with a weak D call TRBD1 (6 bases). The CDR3 has 14 residues. Trimming took 4 bases from V and 11 from J, leaving 15 bases between them. CDR1 and CDR2 (germline): KGHSH, LQKENI. In DNA, the CDR3 is TGTGCCAGCTCACAGGACAGCGGATTGGCACCCCTCCACTTT. Translated: CASSQDSGLAPLHF.

The rearrangement uses TRBV7-9 and TRBJ2-7, with TRBD1 matching 9 bases. With 4 bases clipped from V and 5 bases from J, the junction kept 6 bases outside the gene matches. Germline CDR1 reads SEHNR; CDR2 reads FQNEAQ (reference sequence). The CDR3 runs 14 residues. The CDR3 nucleotides read TGTGCCAGCAGCTCAACGGGACAGGGAAACGAGCAGTACTTC. It specifies CASSSTGQGNEQYF. Filled out from reference TRBV7-9 and TRBJ2-7, the complete variable domain reads DTGVSQNPRHKITKRGQNVTFRCDPISEHNRLYWYRQTLGQGPEFLTYFQNEAQLEKSRLLSDRFSAERPKGSFSTLEIQRTEQGDSAMYLCASSSTGQGNEQYFGPGTRLTVT.

Only a few counts were recorded for this clone. The V and J genes are TRBV5-5 and TRBJ2-1; unclear D gene. Between the trimmed V and J ends, which lost 1 base and 4 bases, there was a span of 9 bases. The CDR3 is made up of 14 amino acids. Germline V gives CDR1 SGHKS, CDR2 YYEKEE (reference sequence). CDR3 residues: CASSLFLNYNEQFF. CDR3 DNA sequence: TGTGCCAGCAGCTTGTTTTTAAATTACAATGAGCAGTTCTTC.

V and J are TRBV9 and TRBJ1-2; 8 nucleotides align to TRBD1. Germline V gene data show CDR1 as SGDLS and CDR2 as YYNGEE. The ends lost 3 bases at V and 9 bases at J; junction bases unmatched: 4. The CDR3 spans 12 residues. The CDR3 nucleotides read TGTGCCAGCAGCGCAGGACAGGGTAGCTACACCTTC. Translating it yields CASSAGQGSYTF.

The chain has TRBV9 and TRBJ1-1, with unresolved D. The CDR3 runs to 15 residues. V dropped 4 bases and J dropped 1 base, with 14 bases sitting between them. Germline V gene sequence: CDR1 SGDLS, CDR2 YYNGEE. For the CDR3, the DNA is TGTGCCAGCAGCCAGGCGGGAGGACGGAACACTGAAGCTTTCTTT. As protein: CASSQAGGRNTEAFF.

This sequence joins TRBV6-6 and TRBJ2-1; 8 nucleotides match TRBD2. Per the germline V gene, CDR1 is MNHNY and CDR2 is SVGAGI (reference sequence). J lost 0 bases, V lost 6 bases, and 4 bases had no gene match. This CDR3 is built from 15 residues. The CDR3 region is CASRLSGSSYNEQFF. The DNA for the CDR3 is TGTGCCAGCAGGTTAAGCGGGAGCTCCTACAATGAGCAGTTCTTC.

The CDR3 spells CASSPAERVGDTQYF. The CDR3 bases are TGTGCCAGCAGTCCCGCGGAGCGGGTTGGGGATACGCAGTATTTT. The rearrangement links TRBV7-9 to TRBJ2-3, with D possibly TRBD2 on 6 matching bases. This CDR3 contains 15 residues. Germline CDR1 and CDR2: SEHNR and FQNEAQ (reference sequence). V was shortened by 6 bases and J by 6 bases, with 19 bases between the two germline ends.

The chain couples TRBV28 to TRBJ2-1; 10 nucleotides align to TRBD1. Germline values: CDR1 MDHEN, CDR2 SYDVKM. The CDR3 is made up of 14 amino acids. The V and J ends lost 5 bases and 10 bases, in that order; junction bases with no gene match: 8. The CDR3 DNA sequence: TGTGCCAGCAGTAGGCGGGACAGGGGACGAGAGCAGTTCTTC. Amino acids: CASSRRDRGREQFF.